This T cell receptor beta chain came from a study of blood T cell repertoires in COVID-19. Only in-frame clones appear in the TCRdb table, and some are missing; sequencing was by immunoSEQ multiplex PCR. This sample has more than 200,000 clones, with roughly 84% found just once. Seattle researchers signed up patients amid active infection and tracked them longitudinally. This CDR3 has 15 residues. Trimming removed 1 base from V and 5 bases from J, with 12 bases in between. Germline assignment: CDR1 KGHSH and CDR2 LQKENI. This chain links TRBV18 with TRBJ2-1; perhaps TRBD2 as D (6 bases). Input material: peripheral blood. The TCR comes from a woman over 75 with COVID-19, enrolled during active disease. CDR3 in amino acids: CASSPLIAVNNEQFF. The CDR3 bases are TGTGCCAGCTCACCACTGATAGCGGTCAACAATGAGCAGTTCTTC.